The 17 T cell receptor beta chains listed next were all sequenced from one sample in a study of blood T cell repertoires in COVID-19. Here immunoSEQ multiplex PCR was the method, and the copy in TCRdb shows in-frame clones only, minus some. The table has nearly 45,000 clones, 85% to 90% seen once. Specimen: peripheral blood. These receptors all come from a middle-aged man with COVID-19, enrolled during active disease.

The rearrangement joins TRBV9 to TRBJ2-5, with 10 nucleotides matching TRBD1. V gave up 3 bases and J gave up 4 bases; unmatched junction bases: 3. The CDR3 loop spans 14 amino acids. From germline, CDR1 is SGDLS and CDR2 YYNGEE. The CDR3 sequence: CASSDRDRGETQYF. CDR3 nucleotides: TGTGCCAGCAGCGACCGGGACAGGGGAGAGACCCAGTACTTC.

The rearrangement links TRBV28 to TRBJ2-5, with D possibly matching TRBD1 (5 bases). V was shortened by 7 bases and J by 5 bases, with 20 bases between the two germline ends. CDR1 and CDR2 from the germline V gene are MDHEN and SYDVKM. This CDR3 spans 15 amino acids. The CDR3 sequence: CASTQSLEPGETQYF. The CDR3, as DNA: TGTGCCAGCACCCAAAGTTTAGAGCCAGGGGAGACCCAGTACTTC.

V and J are TRBV5-4 and TRBJ1-2, with 8 positions matching TRBD1. CDR1 SGHNT and CDR2 YYREEE come from the germline V gene (reference sequence). The CDR3 covers 11 residues. J was trimmed by 14 bases and V by 4 bases; bases with no gene match: 7. The CDR3 region is CASSRTGPGTF. CDR3 DNA: TGTGCCAGCAGCAGGACAGGGCCGGGGACCTTC.

The chain combines TRBV12-3 or TRBV12-4 with TRBJ2-2, with D possibly matching TRBD2 (6 bases). V gave up 6 bases and J gave up 7 bases, with 12 bases separating them. The CDR3 spans 13 residues. The CDR3 spells CASRPLGGGELFF. The CDR3 coding sequence is TGTGCCAGCAGACCCCTGGGGGGCGGGGAGCTGTTTTTT.

The chain links TRBV7-9 to TRBJ2-1, with 10 bases fitting TRBD2. V lost 1 base to trimming and J lost 4 bases; unmatched junction nucleotides: 13. The CDR3 totals 19 residues. Germline V gene lookup returns CDR1 SEHNR and CDR2 FQNEAQ (reference sequence). The CDR3 DNA follows: TGTGCCAGCAGCTTAGTAGGAAGGGGGGGACTAGCGAGATACAATGAGCAGTTCTTC. Amino acids: CASSLVGRGGLARYNEQFF.

This clone was recorded once. The CDR3, as DNA: TGTGCCAGCAGCCTAGGACTAGCGGGGGCCAATGAGCAGTTCTTC. Its translation: CASSLGLAGANEQFF. The chain combines TRBV28 with TRBJ2-1; 13 positions match TRBD2. The CDR3 has 15 residues. The germline V gene has CDR1 MDHEN and CDR2 SYDVKM. The V gene end was trimmed by 6 bases and the J gene end by 6 bases; junction bases not matched to a gene: 5.

In this sample, this clone turned up a few times. The chain links TRBV20-1 to TRBJ2-1, with D unresolved. Germline V CDR1 and CDR2: DFQATT, SNEGSKA (reference sequence). The V end was cut by 0 bases, the J end by 9 bases, with 6 bases between. The CDR3 runs 11 residues. The CDR3 protein is CSARDGGEQFF. The CDR3 DNA reads TGCAGTGCTAGAGACGGTGGTGAGCAGTTCTTC.

The CDR3 region has the DNA TGTGCCAGTAGTATAGGCCAGCCAGGGGCTGAAAAACTGTTTTTT. This codes for CASSIGQPGAEKLFF. The J gene is TRBJ1-4, the V gene TRBV19, with D possibly matching TRBD1 (6 bases). CDR1 and CDR2 from the germline V gene are LNHDA and SQIVND (reference sequence). The CDR3 has 15 residues. Trimming removed 1 base from V and 7 bases from J, with 13 bases in between.

DNA for the CDR3: TGTGCCAGCAGCGGGAACGGACTGGGAAACACCATATATTTT. Translated, it gives CASSGNGLGNTIYF. The gene calls are TRBV3-1 (or the pseudogene TRBV3-2) and TRBJ1-3; D is unclear. With 5 bases removed from V and 4 bases from J, the gap between germline ends came to 12 bases. Germline CDR1 reads LGHDT; CDR2 reads YNNKEL (reference sequence). The CDR3 runs to 14 residues.

This rearrangement joins TRBV5-5 to TRBJ2-5, with TRBD1 identical over 7 bases. The CDR3 extends over 15 amino acids. V lost 2 bases, J lost 2 bases, and 6 bases stayed unmatched. Germline loops: CDR1 SGHKS, CDR2 YYEKEE (reference sequence). The CDR3 DNA reads as TGTGCCAGCAGCTTAGGCGGCAGGGGGCAAGAGACCCAGTACTTC. As protein: CASSLGGRGQETQYF.

J is TRBJ1-1 and V is TRBV5-1, with 8 bases aligning to TRBD1. Germline-derived CDR1 and CDR2 are SGHRS and YFSETQ. This CDR3 has 16 amino acids. The V and J ends lost 5 bases and 1 base, in that order; junction bases with no gene match: 10. The CDR3 DNA reads TGCGCCAGCAGTCAGCACGACAGGGGAGGGAACACTGAAGCTTTCTTT. The encoded protein is CASSQHDRGGNTEAFF.

The chain carries TRBV5-8 and TRBJ1-1, with D possibly being TRBD1 (5 bases). V gave up 3 bases and J gave up 6 bases, with 15 bases separating them. Germline V gene sequence: CDR1 SGHTS, CDR2 YDEGEE. This CDR3 region has 14 residues. The CDR3 sequence: CASSSPGGESEAFF. The CDR3 nucleotides read TGTGCCAGCAGCTCCCCGGGGGGGGAGTCTGAAGCTTTCTTT.

The V gene is TRBV28, the J gene TRBJ1-1; no firm D call. CDR3 length equals 12 residues. Germline CDR1 reads MDHEN; CDR2 reads SYDVKM. V was clipped by 4 bases and J by 8 bases, with 11 bases between them. The CDR3 sequence: CASSSLFQEAFF. Here the CDR3 DNA reads TGTGCCAGCAGTTCCCTGTTCCAGGAAGCTTTCTTT.

This clone appeared a few times. The CDR3 nucleotides are TGTGCCAGCAGTCTGGGGCAGGGGAATGAAAAACTGTTTTTT. Translation gives CASSLGQGNEKLFF. The V call is TRBV2, the J call TRBJ1-4; tentative D call: TRBD1 (6 bases). The CDR3 is made up of 14 amino acids. V lost 5 bases and J 5 bases, leaving 12 bases between the germline ends. CDR1 SNHLY and CDR2 FYNNEI come from the germline V gene. Full variable domain (outside the CDR3, taken from reference TRBV2 and TRBJ1-4): EPEVTQTPSHQVTQMGQEVILRCVPISNHLYFYWYRQILGQKVEFLVSFYNNEISEKSEIFDDQFSVERPDGSNFTLKIRSTKLEDSAMYFCASSLGQGNEKLFFGSGTQLSVL.

The V gene is TRBV11-3, the J gene TRBJ2-1; TRBD2 aligns across 7 bases. The CDR3 runs to 16 residues. Germline V lookup: CDR1 SGHNT, CDR2 YENEEA. Trimming at V came to 5 bases and at J to 0 bases, leaving 7 bases not matched to a gene. The CDR3 region has the DNA TGTGCCAGCAGCCCCGATGGGGGGGTCTCCTACAATGAGCAGTTCTTC. Translation: CASSPDGGVSYNEQFF.

V and J are TRBV4-1 and TRBJ2-7; possibly TRBD1 for D (6 bases). The CDR3 runs to 14 residues. Trimming took off 1 base at V and 2 bases at J, with 9 bases between the two ends. Germline assignment: CDR1 MGHRA and CDR2 YSYEKL. CDR3 nucleotides: TGCGCCAGCAGCCAAGGGGACATGACCTACGAGCAGTACTTC. The encoded protein is CASSQGDMTYEQYF.

This clone showed up just a few times. The CDR3 DNA reads as TGTGCCAGCAGCTTCGGGGGGATCTCCTACAATGAGCAGTTCTTC. Protein: CASSFGGISYNEQFF. The V gene is TRBV7-2, the J gene TRBJ2-1; 7 nucleotides align to TRBD2. The trim removed 3 bases at V and 0 bases at J, leaving 2 bases unmatched. This CDR3 is 15 amino acids long. Germline V gives CDR1 SGHTA, CDR2 FQGNSA.